The rows below give T cell receptor beta chains drawn from one sample of a study of PD-1 blockade in classical Hodgkin lymphoma. Sequencing used immunoSEQ multiplex PCR; TCRdb keeps in-frame clones, though not all of them. The data hold 20,000 to 25,000 clones, with less than 75% observed a single time. The source was peripheral blood mononuclear cells (PBMCs), collected before the fourth cycle of nivolumab. These receptors were taken from a human donor with classical Hodgkin lymphoma. CDR3s include the opening cysteine and the closing phenylalanine or tryptophan. A D gene is named only where the DNA matches it firmly. Clone size, where shown, is once, few, many, or a class for clones that have expanded.

v_call: TRBV9; cdr3_length: 15; d_call: TRBD2; clone_size: -; j_call: TRBJ2-5; cdr3_nt: TGTGCCAGCAGCGTAGCCAGCGGGGGACAAGAGACCCAGTACTTC; cdr3_aa: CASSVASGGQETQYF
v_call: TRBV4-2; cdr3_length: 15; d_call: -; clone_size: -; j_call: TRBJ1-4; cdr3_nt: TGTGCCAGCAGCCAAGATCACGGGATTAATGAAAAACTGTTTTTT; cdr3_aa: CASSQDHGINEKLFF
v_call: TRBV11-1; cdr3_length: 15; d_call: TRBD2; clone_size: -; j_call: TRBJ2-7; cdr3_nt: TGTGCCAGCAGCAGGACTAGCGGGGACACCTACGAGCAGTACTTC; cdr3_aa: CASSRTSGDTYEQYF
v_call: TRBV6-6; cdr3_length: 15; d_call: -; clone_size: -; j_call: TRBJ2-7; cdr3_nt: TGTGCCAGCAGTTACGTTTCAGGGCTCGGCTACGAGCAGTACTTC; cdr3_aa: CASSYVSGLGYEQYF
v_call: TRBV7-8; cdr3_length: 17; d_call: TRBD2; clone_size: -; j_call: TRBJ2-5; cdr3_nt: TGTGCCAGCAGCCCCCTTTCGGGGGGGCGTTCTGATGAGACCCAGTACTTC; cdr3_aa: CASSPLSGGRSDETQYF
v_call: TRBV29-1; cdr3_length: 13; d_call: -; clone_size: -; j_call: TRBJ2-5; cdr3_nt: TGCAGCGTTGGGGGTAGAGGCTCGGAGACCCAGTACTTC; cdr3_aa: CSVGGRGSETQYF
v_call: TRBV6-1; cdr3_length: 14; d_call: -; clone_size: -; j_call: TRBJ2-2; cdr3_nt: TGTGCCAGCAGAAAAGACAGGACTCCGTTGGAGCTGTTTTTT; cdr3_aa: CASRKDRTPLELFF
v_call: TRBV4-2; cdr3_length: 18; d_call: -; clone_size: -; j_call: TRBJ1-2; cdr3_nt: TGTGCCAGCAGCCCCGGAGGGGGACTATTAGGGGCTAACTATGGCTACACCTTC; cdr3_aa: CASSPGGGLLGANYGYTF
v_call: TRBV6-5; cdr3_length: 14; d_call: -; clone_size: -; j_call: TRBJ1-2; cdr3_nt: TGTGCCAGCAGGCGACAGATGACTAACTATGGCTACACCTTC; cdr3_aa: CASRRQMTNYGYTF
v_call: TRBV6-1; cdr3_length: 14; d_call: -; clone_size: -; j_call: TRBJ1-1; cdr3_nt: TGTGCCAGCAGTCAGGGTTGGCGGAACACTGAAGCTTTCTTT; cdr3_aa: CASSQGWRNTEAFF
v_call: TRBV5-1; cdr3_length: 14; d_call: -; clone_size: -; j_call: TRBJ2-2; cdr3_nt: TGCGCCAGCAGCTTGGATGGGAGTTCCGGGGAGCTGTTTTTT; cdr3_aa: CASSLDGSSGELFF
v_call: TRBV19; cdr3_length: 13; d_call: -; clone_size: -; j_call: TRBJ1-2; cdr3_nt: TGTGCCAGTAGTTCCCTGTGGTACTATGGCTACACCTTC; cdr3_aa: CASSSLWYYGYTF
v_call: TRBV29-1; cdr3_length: 13; d_call: TRBD2; clone_size: few; j_call: TRBJ2-1; cdr3_nt: TGCAGCGCCGGGGCTAGCGGGTACAATGAGCAGTTCTTC; cdr3_aa: CSAGASGYNEQFF
v_call: TRBV11-1; cdr3_length: 15; d_call: TRBD1; clone_size: -; j_call: TRBJ1-1; cdr3_nt: TGTGCCAGCAGCAAAGGGACAGTGATGAACACTGAAGCTTTCTTT; cdr3_aa: CASSKGTVMNTEAFF
v_call: TRBV25-1; cdr3_length: 15; d_call: TRBD2; clone_size: once; j_call: TRBJ2-1; cdr3_nt: TGTGCCAGCAGTGTGGGTAGCGGGAGGGCCGTTGAGCAGTTCTTC; cdr3_aa: CASSVGSGRAVEQFF
v_call: TRBV19; cdr3_length: 15; d_call: -; clone_size: -; j_call: TRBJ2-1; cdr3_nt: TGTGCCAGTAGTATAGGACCCTTAGAGCACAATGAGCAGTTCTTC; cdr3_aa: CASSIGPLEHNEQFF